This is a list of T cell receptor beta chains from one sample in a study of T cell changes during pregnancy in multiple sclerosis. TCRdb keeps only in-frame clones here, not all; method: immunoSEQ multiplex PCR. The repertoire holds tens of thousands of clones, with approximately 92% as singletons. This specimen consisted of peripheral blood, obtained in the third trimester of pregnancy. The receptor source for this set is a female donor in good health, enrolled as a control in a pregnancy study. The CDR3 runs from the conserved cysteine through the conserved F or W. A D gene is named only where the DNA matches it firmly. Expanded clones get a size class; other rows say once, few or many, or leave the size out.

clone_size d_call j_call v_call cdr3_aa cdr3_nt
NA TRBD2 TRBJ2-4 TRBV27 CASSLRGGANIQYF TGTGCCAGCAGTTTACGCGGGGGGGCGAACATTCAGTACTTC
NA TRBD1 TRBJ1-4 TRBV6-5 CASRQGLANEKLFF TGTGCCAGCAGACAGGGGCTGGCTAATGAAAAACTGTTTTTT
NA NA TRBJ2-2 TRBV7-9 CASNRVDSPGELFF TGTGCCAGCAACAGGGTGGATTCCCCCGGGGAGCTGTTTTTT
NA TRBD2 TRBJ2-1 TRBV7-3 CANLTSVFYNEQFF TGTGCCAACCTGACTAGCGTGTTTTACAATGAGCAGTTCTTC
NA TRBD1 TRBJ2-5 TRBV5-1 CASSLGEGASQTQYF TGCGCCAGCAGCTTGGGTGAGGGGGCGTCACAGACCCAGTACTTC
once TRBD1 TRBJ1-5 TRBV7-3 CASSLLGAGTGSSNQPQHF TGTGCCAGCAGCTTATTGGGGGCCGGGACAGGGTCTAGCAATCAGCCCCAGCATTTT
NA TRBD2 TRBJ2-7 TRBV28 CASTDGGVGSYEQYF TGTGCCAGCACCGACGGGGGGGTTGGTTCCTACGAGCAGTACTTC
NA NA TRBJ1-3 TRBV2 CASSDGLGNTIYF TGTGCCAGCAGTGATGGCTTAGGAAACACCATATATTTT
NA NA TRBJ1-3 TRBV4-3 CASSQGWTSSSGNTIYF TGCGCCAGCAGCCAAGGGTGGACATCTAGCTCTGGAAACACCATATATTTT
once NA TRBJ1-3 TRBV19 CASSSGRRNTIYF TGTGCCAGTAGTTCTGGGAGACGCAACACCATATATTTT
NA NA TRBJ2-4 TRBV28 CASRHRQENIQYF TGTGCCAGCAGACACCGACAGGAAAACATTCAGTACTTC
NA TRBD1 TRBJ1-2 TRBV19 CASSSGTVEIYGYTF TGTGCCAGTAGTAGCGGGACAGTCGAGATCTATGGCTACACCTTC
NA NA TRBJ1-4 TRBV7-4 CASSLVAPPSRRGANEKLFF TGTGCCAGCAGCTTAGTAGCCCCCCCCTCCAGGCGGGGGGCGAATGAAAAACTGTTTTTT
NA TRBD1 TRBJ1-6 TRBV28 CASTENRGRNSPLHF TGTGCCAGCACCGAGAACAGGGGGCGAAATTCACCCCTCCACTTT
NA TRBD2 TRBJ2-5 TRBV7-2 CASSLQAGGGETQYF TGTGCCAGCAGCCTACAGGCGGGAGGGGGGGAGACCCAGTACTTC
NA TRBD2 TRBJ2-3 TRBV6-4 CASSDSAGGADTQYF TGTGCCAGCAGTGACTCAGCGGGGGGCGCAGATACGCAGTATTTT
NA NA TRBJ2-1 TRBV10-3 CAISPPGEAYNEQFF TGTGCCATCAGTCCGCCGGGAGAGGCTTACAATGAGCAGTTCTTC
NA NA TRBJ2-2 TRBV2 CASRPTSTGELFF TGTGCCAGCAGGCCTACCTCAACCGGGGAGCTGTTTTTT
once TRBD2 TRBJ2-1 TRBV2 CASSGVAGSYNEQFF TGTGCCAGCAGTGGTGTAGCGGGCTCCTACAATGAGCAGTTCTTC
NA NA TRBJ1-5 TRBV7-2 CASSLLPSEYSNQPQHF TGTGCCAGCAGCTTACTCCCCAGCGAATATAGCAATCAGCCCCAGCATTTT
NA NA TRBJ2-1 TRBV5-1 CASKRGGEYNEQFF TGCGCCAGCAAGAGGGGGGGGGAGTACAATGAGCAGTTCTTC
NA TRBD1 TRBJ1-2 TRBV7-2 CASSPGQGLGYTF TGTGCCAGCAGCCCGGGACAGGGACTTGGCTACACCTTC
NA NA TRBJ1-4 TRBV4-3 CASSQESRGPNEKLFF TGCGCCAGCAGCCAAGAGTCGAGAGGCCCTAATGAAAAACTGTTTTTT
NA NA TRBJ1-6 TRBV5-1 CASSLVWGDNSPLHF TGCGCCAGCAGCTTGGTTTGGGGGGATAATTCACCCCTCCACTTT
NA NA TRBJ2-7 TRBV28 CASPPRRVGNYEQYF TGTGCCAGCCCTCCTCGGCGGGTGGGAAACTACGAGCAGTACTTC
once TRBD2 TRBJ2-5 TRBV9 CASSVTSGRGQETQYF TGTGCCAGCAGCGTAACTAGCGGGAGGGGGCAAGAGACCCAGTACTTC
NA TRBD2 TRBJ2-3 TRBV27 CASSLSVLAGGPGDTQYF TGTGCCAGCAGTTTATCGGTACTAGCGGGGGGGCCTGGAGATACGCAGTATTTT
NA TRBD2 TRBJ2-3 TRBV5-5 CASSGSGRPSTDTQYF TGTGCCAGCAGCGGTAGCGGGCGGCCTAGCACAGATACGCAGTATTTT
few TRBD2 TRBJ2-3 TRBV29-1 CSVESSGETDTQYF TGCAGCGTTGAATCAAGCGGGGAAACAGATACGCAGTATTTT
few TRBD2 TRBJ2-1 TRBV5-4 CASSPGKTSGGDNEQFF TGTGCCAGCAGCCCGGGCAAGACTAGCGGGGGTGACAATGAGCAGTTCTTC
once TRBD1 TRBJ2-3 TRBV19 CASMVGTGGADTQYF TGTGCCAGTATGGTGGGGACAGGGGGCGCAGATACGCAGTATTTT
NA TRBD1 TRBJ2-5 TRBV6-5 CASTQDRGGAETQYF TGTGCCAGCACCCAGGACAGGGGAGGGGCAGAGACCCAGTACTTC
few NA TRBJ2-2 TRBV6-4 CASSDSSFGGHTGELFF TGTGCCAGCAGTGACTCTTCGTTCGGGGGTCACACCGGGGAGCTGTTTTTT
NA NA TRBJ1-1 TRBV6-5 CASSYRGWRWDTEAFF TGTGCCAGCAGTTACCGTGGTTGGAGGTGGGACACTGAAGCTTTCTTT
NA NA TRBJ1-2 TRBV10-3 CAISEGVREQYGYTF TGTGCCATCAGCGAGGGGGTTCGGGAACAGTATGGCTACACCTTC
NA TRBD1 TRBJ2-7 TRBV6-5 CASTSGGEQYF TGTGCCAGCACCTCAGGGGGCGAGCAGTACTTC
once TRBD1 TRBJ1-1 TRBV28 CASSTYRGRSTEAFF TGTGCCAGCAGCACATACAGGGGAAGGAGCACTGAAGCTTTCTTT